These 18 T cell receptor beta chains came from one sample sequenced in a study of cytomegalovirus exposure and HLA in healthy donors. This PCR relied on a set of 60 Vbeta primers and 13 Jbeta primers. Some clones are missing from TCRdb's copy, which holds only in-frame ones; the method was immunoSEQ multiplex PCR. The sample shows around 170,000 clones, 71% of them seen only once. Sequenced input: PBMCs. The origin of the receptors is a girl aged 5-17 years in good health and CMV-seronegative.

This clone was counted only a few times. The chain couples TRBV30 to TRBJ2-3; D uncertain. CDR3 size: 11 residues. Germline V gene lookup returns CDR1 GTSNPN and CDR2 SVGIG (reference sequence). V lost 4 bases to trimming and J lost 0 bases, with 2 bases between them. The CDR3 DNA reads as TGTGCCTGGACTAGCACAGATACGCAGTATTTT. Its protein product is CAWTSTDTQYF.

The chain employs TRBV5-1 and TRBJ2-5, with a weak D call TRBD2 (5 bases). Germline loops: CDR1 SGHRS, CDR2 YFSETQ. CDR3 size: 14 residues. Trimming shortened V by 0 bases and J by 3 bases, and 9 bases separated the two germline ends. In DNA, the CDR3 is TGCGCCAGCAGCTTGGAAGGAGGAAAAGAGACCCAGTACTTC. Residues: CASSLEGGKETQYF.

The chain couples TRBV6-1 to TRBJ1-5; TRBD1 is a possible D gene (6 bases). Deletions cut 6 bases from V and 0 bases from J, with 12 bases between. This CDR3 is built from 15 residues. The germline V gene encodes CDR1 MNHNS and CDR2 SASEGT. CDR3 region: CASSGTPDSNQPQHF. CDR3 coding DNA: TGTGCCAGCAGCGGGACACCAGATAGCAATCAGCCCCAGCATTTT.

CDR3 bases: TGTGCCATCAGCGACAGGGACCATGGCTACACCTTC. This gives the protein CAISDRDHGYTF. The chain carries TRBV10-3 and TRBJ1-2; 7 bases agree with TRBD1. Trimming cost V 6 bases and J 6 bases; bases outside gene matches: 4. The CDR3 has 12 amino acids. Germline V CDR1 and CDR2: ENHRY, SYGVKD.

The genes are TRBV6-1 and TRBJ1-1; weak D call: TRBD1 (5 bases). Trimming cost V 7 bases and J 7 bases, with 19 bases left between them. The CDR3 is 14 residues long. CDR1 and CDR2 (germline): MNHNS, SASEGT. The CDR3 is CASTTAGGMNEAFF. CDR3 DNA: TGTGCCAGCACGACCGCGGGGGGGATGAATGAAGCTTTCTTT.

V is TRBV5-6 and J is TRBJ2-7; D is ambiguous. Deletions cut 5 bases from V and 2 bases from J, with 8 bases between. CDR1 and CDR2 (germline): SGHDT, YYEEEE. The CDR3 has 12 residues. In nucleotides, the CDR3 is TGTGCCAGCAGTCGGGTCGCCTACGAGCAGTACTTC. Its protein product is CASSRVAYEQYF.

The gene calls are TRBV5-1 and TRBJ2-5; TRBD2 aligns across 14 bases. Germline assignment: CDR1 SGHRS and CDR2 YFSETQ. V shed 2 bases, J shed 1 base, and the junction held 1 base outside the gene matches. The length of the CDR3 is 16 residues. Here the CDR3 reads CASSLGTSGGQETQYF. In DNA form, the CDR3 reads TGCGCCAGCAGCTTAGGGACTAGCGGGGGCCAAGAGACCCAGTACTTC.

The chain carries TRBV14 and TRBJ1-2; D perhaps matches TRBD1 (5 bases). The CDR3 has 13 residues. CDR1 and CDR2 from the germline V gene are SGHDN and FVKESK. V gave up 1 base and J gave up 5 bases, with 8 bases separating them. The CDR3 DNA follows: TGTGCCAGCAGCCAAGGGGGCAGATATGGCTACACCTTC. It yields the protein CASSQGGRYGYTF.

Points on this clone: Other DNA variants within this sample encode the same CDR3. This rearrangement joins TRBV5-1 to TRBJ1-1, with D unclear. Trimming cost V 0 bases and J 1 base, with 7 bases left between them. The germline gives CDR1 SGHRS, CDR2 YFSETQ. This CDR3 region has 14 residues. The CDR3 sequence is CASSLGPGNTEAFF. DNA of the CDR3: TGCGCCAGCAGCTTGGGCCCGGGGAACACTGAAGCTTTCTTT.

The V call is TRBV5-6, the J call TRBJ1-2; D possibly corresponds to TRBD1 (5 bases). The CDR3 is 17 amino acids. CDR1 SGHDT and CDR2 YYEEEE come from the germline V gene. With 0 bases removed from V and 4 bases from J, the gap between germline ends came to 19 bases. The CDR3 nucleotides are TGTGCCAGCAGCTTGGTTGGGGGGACGCCGGATTTCTATGGCTACACCTTC. Its translation is CASSLVGGTPDFYGYTF.

This sequence joins TRBV9 and TRBJ2-5; D remains unclear. Per germline, CDR1 SGDLS and CDR2 YYNGEE. V lost 4 bases and J 5 bases, leaving 15 bases between the germline ends. The CDR3 is 14 amino acids. As DNA, the CDR3 is TGTGCCAGCAGCCTTCGCCCGACGGAGGAGACCCAGTACTTC. Encoded protein: CASSLRPTEETQYF.

This clone was detected only a few times. J is TRBJ2-7 and V is TRBV5-6; TRBD1 matches at 12 bases. The ends lost 1 base at V and 2 bases at J; junction bases unmatched: 10. Germline V gene sequence: CDR1 SGHDT, CDR2 YYEEEE. The CDR3 has 18 residues. This CDR3 is CASSLYRDRGLNTYEQYF. DNA of the CDR3: TGTGCCAGCAGCTTGTACCGGGACAGGGGGCTGAATACCTACGAGCAGTACTTC.

V usage is TRBV18 and J usage is TRBJ2-5; D remains ambiguous. CDR3 length equals 13 residues. The V end lost 3 bases, the J end lost 4 bases, and 9 bases lay between the germline ends. Germline CDR1 and CDR2: KGHSH and LQKENI. The CDR3 is CASSPGERETQYF. The DNA of the CDR3 is TGTGCCAGCTCACCCGGTGAGCGAGAGACCCAGTACTTC.

This chain joins TRBV9 and TRBJ1-1; D unresolved. V lost 4 bases to trimming and J lost 6 bases, with 10 bases between them. This CDR3 is 12 amino acids long. Germline-derived CDR1 and CDR2 are SGDLS and YYNGEE. The CDR3 is CASSPPTAEAFF. CDR3 DNA sequence: TGTGCCAGCAGCCCACCCACAGCTGAAGCTTTCTTT.

This clone was detected once. This chain joins TRBV6-5 and TRBJ1-6, with a weak D call TRBD1 (5 bases). The CDR3 has 14 residues. The V end lost 2 bases, the J end lost 10 bases, and 12 bases lay between the germline ends. Germline CDR1 reads MNHEY; CDR2 reads SVGAGI. The CDR3: CASSYMGRESPLHF. CDR3 sequence (DNA): TGTGCCAGCAGTTACATGGGGCGTGAGTCACCCCTCCACTTT.

The J gene is TRBJ2-5, the V gene TRBV30; possible D gene TRBD1, 6 bases. TRBJ2-7 matches the DNA end more closely, so the J call is doubtful. Germline V CDR1 and CDR2: GTSNPN, SVGIG (reference sequence). The CDR3 spans 11 residues. CDR3 residues: CALAWGHEQYF. Written as DNA, the CDR3 is TGTGCATTGGCATGGGGGCACGAGCAGTACTTC.

The chain links TRBV9 to TRBJ2-2, with D possibly matching TRBD2 (6 bases). The CDR3 is 14 residues long. Trimming shortened V by 8 bases and J by 1 base, and 12 bases separated the two germline ends. Looked up from germline, CDR1 is SGDLS and CDR2 is YYNGEE. The CDR3 DNA reads as TGTGCCAGTGCCGGGGGTATGAACACCGGGGAGCTGTTTTTT. It encodes CASAGGMNTGELFF.

This clone came up once. The chain recombines TRBV7-8 with TRBJ1-2; D call uncertain. The germline V gene has CDR1 SGHVS and CDR2 FQNEAQ. The CDR3 runs 17 residues. Trimming removed 1 base at V and 5 bases at J, with 20 bases between. The CDR3: CASSLGSSIDSSYGYTF. The CDR3 DNA sequence: TGTGCCAGCAGCTTAGGGTCTAGTATTGATTCTTCGTATGGCTACACCTTC.